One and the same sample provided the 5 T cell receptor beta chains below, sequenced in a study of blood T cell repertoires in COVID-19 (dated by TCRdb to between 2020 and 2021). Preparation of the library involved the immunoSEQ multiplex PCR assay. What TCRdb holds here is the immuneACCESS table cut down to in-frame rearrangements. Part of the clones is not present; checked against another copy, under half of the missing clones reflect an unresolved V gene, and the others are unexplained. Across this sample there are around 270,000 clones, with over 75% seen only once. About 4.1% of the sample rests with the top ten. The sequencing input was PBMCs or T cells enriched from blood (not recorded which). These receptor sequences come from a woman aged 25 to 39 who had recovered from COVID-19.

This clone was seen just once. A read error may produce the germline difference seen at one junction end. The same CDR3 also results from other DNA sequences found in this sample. Here the CDR3 reads CASSGPRGRGQGKLFF. Written as DNA, the CDR3 is TGTGCCAGTAGCGGGCCGCGCGGCAGGGGTCAAGGAAAACTGTTTTTT. The chain couples TRBV9 to TRBJ1-4; TRBD1 might be the D (6 bases). Germline CDR1 and CDR2: SGDLS and YYNGEE. The CDR3 loop spans 16 amino acids.

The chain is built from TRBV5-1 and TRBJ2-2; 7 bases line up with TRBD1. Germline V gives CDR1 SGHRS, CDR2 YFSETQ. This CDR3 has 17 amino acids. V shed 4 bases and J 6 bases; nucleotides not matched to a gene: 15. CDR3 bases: TGCGCCAGCAGCCCACCATCTAGGGGGCTTCCCTCCGGGGAGCTGTTTTTT. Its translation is CASSPPSRGLPSGELFF.

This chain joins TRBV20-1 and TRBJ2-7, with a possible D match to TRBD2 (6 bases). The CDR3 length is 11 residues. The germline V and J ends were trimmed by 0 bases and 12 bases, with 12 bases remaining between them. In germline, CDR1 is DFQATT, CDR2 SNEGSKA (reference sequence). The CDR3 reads CSAREVGTVYF. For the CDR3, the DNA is TGCAGTGCTAGAGAGGTGGGGACTGTGTACTTC.

CDR3 coding DNA: TGTGCCAGCAGCCGCTATAATGATGGCTACACCTTC. Its protein is CASSRYNDGYTF. The chain links TRBV7-9 to TRBJ1-2; D call uncertain. CDR3 size: 12 residues. CDR1 and CDR2 from the germline V gene are SEHNR and FQNEAQ (reference sequence). The ends were cut back, 5 bases at V and 6 bases at J, with 10 bases in the middle.

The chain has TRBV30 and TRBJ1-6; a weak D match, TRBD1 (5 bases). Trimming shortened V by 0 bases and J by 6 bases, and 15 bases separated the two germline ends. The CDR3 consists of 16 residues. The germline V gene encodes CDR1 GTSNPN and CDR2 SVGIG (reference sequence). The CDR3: CAWSVGGKNLNSPLHF. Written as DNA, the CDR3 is TGTGCCTGGAGTGTGGGGGGAAAGAATCTTAATTCACCCCTCCACTTT.